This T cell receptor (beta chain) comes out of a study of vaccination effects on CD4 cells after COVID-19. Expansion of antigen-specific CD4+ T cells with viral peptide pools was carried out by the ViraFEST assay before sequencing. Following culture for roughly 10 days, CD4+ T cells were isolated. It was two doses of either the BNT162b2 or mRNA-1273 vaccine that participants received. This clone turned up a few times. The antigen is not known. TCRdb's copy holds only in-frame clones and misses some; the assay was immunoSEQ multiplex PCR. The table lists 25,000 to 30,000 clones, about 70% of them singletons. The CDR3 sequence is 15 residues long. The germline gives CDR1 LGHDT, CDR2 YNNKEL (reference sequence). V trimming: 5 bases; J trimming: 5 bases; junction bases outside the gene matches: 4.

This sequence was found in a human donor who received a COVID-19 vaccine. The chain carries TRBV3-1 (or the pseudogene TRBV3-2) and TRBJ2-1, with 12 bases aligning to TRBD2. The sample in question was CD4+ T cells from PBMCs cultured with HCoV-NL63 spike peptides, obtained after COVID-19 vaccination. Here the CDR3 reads CASSSRTSGDNEQFF. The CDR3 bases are TGTGCCAGCAGCTCCCGGACTAGCGGGGACAATGAGCAGTTCTTC.